This T cell receptor beta chain was retrieved from a study of blood T cell repertoires in COVID-19. The overall study: T cells, B-cell-depleted T cells, or PBMCs provided the cDNA or gDNA that served as material.

In the authors' methods: Scientists estimated how many nucleated cells there were by amplifying reference gene primers. Sequencing was performed with immunoSEQ multiplex PCR; in TCRdb, only in-frame clones are kept and a portion is missing. D and trimming were read from the DNA, whereas the V and J calls and clone size are those reported in that table. The table includes about 220,000 clones, 85% detected once. Germline values: CDR1 LNHNV, CDR2 YYDKDF (reference sequence). V gave up 5 bases and J gave up 2 bases, with 13 bases separating them. This CDR3 comprises 14 residues. The sample taken for sequencing was peripheral blood. This rearrangement joins TRBV15 to TRBJ2-7, with D perhaps matching TRBD2 (6 bases). The sequence was collected from an older woman with COVID-19, enrolled during active disease. CDR3 loop: CATSRVGGPYEQYF. CDR3 coding DNA: TGTGCCACCAGCCGAGTTGGAGGGCCCTACGAGCAGTACTTC.